A selection of T cell receptor beta chains follows, all from one sample in a study of PD-1 blockade in classical Hodgkin lymphoma. Measured with immunoSEQ multiplex PCR; TCRdb has only the in-frame clones, and not every one. The repertoire consists of more than 90,000 clones, with around nine tenths occurring once and the leading ten covering under 8%. Material: peripheral blood mononuclear cells (PBMCs), obtained before the second cycle of nivolumab. The receptors shown here come from a human donor with classical Hodgkin lymphoma. Each CDR3 is given with its conserved first and last residue. D genes are given only for firm matches. Expanded clones get a size class; other rows say once, few or many, or leave the size out.

TRBJ1-2 | . | TRBD1 | TRBV11-3 | TGTGCCAGCAGCAGGCTGGGACAGGGGGATTTAGGCTACACCTTC | CASSRLGQGDLGYTF
TRBJ2-3 | . | . | TRBV7-9 | TGTGCCAGCAGCTTATTATCCGGGGTCCCAGATACGCAGTATTTT | CASSLLSGVPDTQYF
TRBJ2-2 | . | TRBD1 | TRBV28 | TGTGCCAGTAACCCGGGACAGAGAAACACCGGGGAGCTGTTTTTT | CASNPGQRNTGELFF
TRBJ2-1 | . | TRBD2 | TRBV5-6 | TGTGCCAGCAGAACTAGCGGGGGGTACAATGAGCAGTTCTTC | CASRTSGGYNEQFF
TRBJ2-2 | . | TRBD2 | TRBV2 | TGTGCCAGCAGTGGGGGACTAGCGGGGGCAAAAACCAACACCGGGGAGCTGTTTTTT | CASSGGLAGAKTNTGELFF
TRBJ2-2 | once | . | TRBV7-2 | TGTGCCAGCAGCTTAGAGGGGTGGACCGGGGAGCTGTTTTTT | CASSLEGWTGELFF
TRBJ2-1 | . | . | TRBV28 | TGTGCCAGCAGTTTTGTAGCGAGATACAATGAGCAGTTCTTC | CASSFVARYNEQFF
TRBJ2-6 | . | . | TRBV5-4 | TGTGCCAGCAGCTTCCAAGGGGCCAACGTCCTGACTTTC | CASSFQGANVLTF
TRBJ2-3 | . | . | TRBV7-7 | TGTGCCAGCAGCCCTCTACAGGCCACAGATACGCAGTATTTT | CASSPLQATDTQYF
TRBJ1-2 | . | TRBD1 | TRBV29-1 | TGCAGCGTCGACCACACAGGGGGCCCTGGCTACACCTTC | CSVDHTGGPGYTF
TRBJ1-2 | . | . | TRBV13 | TGTGCCAGCAGCTCCTATGACCGCGCCGACGACTATGGCTACACCTTC | CASSSYDRADDYGYTF
TRBJ1-5 | . | . | TRBV10-3 | TGTGCCATCAGTGAGTCGGGGGGGCATCAGCCCCAGCATTTT | CAISESGGHQPQHF
TRBJ2-3 | . | . | TRBV5-6 | TGTGCCAGCAGCTTGGGGACCACGATTACAGATACGCAGTATTTT | CASSLGTTITDTQYF
TRBJ2-1 | . | . | TRBV15 | TGTGCCACCAGCAGAGAAGGGAGCTCCTACAATGAGCAGTTCTTC | CATSREGSSYNEQFF
TRBJ1-3 | . | . | TRBV7-9 | TGTGCCAGCAGCTTAGAAGTTGACACCATATATTTT | CASSLEVDTIYF
TRBJ1-1 | . | TRBD1 | TRBV7-2 | TGTGCCAGCAGCTTATACAGGGGGAACACTGAAGCTTTCTTT | CASSLYRGNTEAFF
TRBJ1-1 | few | . | TRBV6-5 | TGTGCCAGCAGTTACCTAGGGAGGAGCACTGAAGCTTTCTTT | CASSYLGRSTEAFF
TRBJ2-2 | . | TRBD2 | TRBV27 | TGTGCCAGCAGTCAGACTAGCGGGGGGGCCGGGGAGCTGTTTTTT | CASSQTSGGAGELFF
TRBJ2-3 | . | . | TRBV27 | TGTGCCACAAATCCCTGGGGGGCCGGCACAGATACGCAGTATTTT | CATNPWGAGTDTQYF
TRBJ2-6 | . | TRBD1 | TRBV27 | TGTGCCAGCAGTGTCCGGGACAGGGATTACTCTGGGGCCAACGTCCTGACTTTC | CASSVRDRDYSGANVLTF
TRBJ1-5 | . | TRBD1 | TRBV7-2 | TGTGCCAGCAGCCGTACAGGGGTTCAGCCCCAGCATTTT | CASSRTGVQPQHF
TRBJ2-2 | . | . | TRBV6-4 | TGTGCCAGCAGATCTGGGGGCCGGAACACCGGGGAGCTGTTTTTT | CASRSGGRNTGELFF
TRBJ2-7 | . | TRBD1 | TRBV7-6 | TGTGCCAGCAGCTGGCCCGGGACAGGGAACGAGCAGTACTTC | CASSWPGTGNEQYF
TRBJ2-3 | . | TRBD1 | TRBV14 | TGTGCCAGCAGCACGACAGGGTCAGATACGCAGTATTTT | CASSTTGSDTQYF
TRBJ2-3 | . | TRBD1 | TRBV30 | TGTGCCCGGGCGACAGGGCCAGATACGCAGTATTTT | CARATGPDTQYF
TRBJ2-3 | . | . | TRBV7-2 | TGTGCCAGCAGCTTAGTTGGGGAGTCAGATACGCAGTATTTT | CASSLVGESDTQYF
TRBJ2-5 | . | TRBD2 | TRBV18 | TGTGCCAGCACTGTCGGGGGGGTTCAAGAGACCCAGTACTTC | CASTVGGVQETQYF
TRBJ2-1 | . | . | TRBV7-6 | TGTGCCAGCAGCTTAGGCCCAGAAACCTACAATGAGCAGTTCTTC | CASSLGPETYNEQFF
TRBJ1-1 | . | . | TRBV6-1 | TGTGCCAGCAGTGGACGGGAGATGACTGAAGCTTTCTTT | CASSGREMTEAFF
TRBJ1-1 | . | TRBD1 | TRBV5-4 | TGTGCCAGCAGCTTGGTAACAGGGGATACTGAAGCTTTCTTT | CASSLVTGDTEAFF
TRBJ1-5 | few | TRBD1 | TRBV7-9 | TGTGCCAGCAGCATGTACGGGACAGCCAATCAGCCCCAGCATTTT | CASSMYGTANQPQHF
TRBJ1-4 | . | . | TRBV5-8 | TGTGCCAGCAGCTTGGGTTCAGGGGCCATAATCAGAACTAATGAAAAACTGTTTTTT | CASSLGSGAIIRTNEKLFF
TRBJ1-4 | . | . | TRBV6-5 | TGTGCCAGCAGTTACTCGGCGGCAGGGTCTATTGAAAAACTGTTTTTT | CASSYSAAGSIEKLFF
TRBJ2-5 | . | TRBD1 | TRBV29-1 | TGCAGCGCCGGGACAGGGGGAACCTCAAGAATGACCCAGTACTTC | CSAGTGGTSRMTQYF
TRBJ1-2 | few | TRBD1 | TRBV6-6 | TGTGCCAGCATAGGCCTGGAAAGACAGGGGTCCTACACCTTC | CASIGLERQGSYTF
TRBJ1-1 | . | . | TRBV6-1 | TGTGCCAGCAGTGACAGAAGCGGAATGAACACTGAAGCTTTCTTT | CASSDRSGMNTEAFF
TRBJ2-7 | . | TRBD2 | TRBV27 | TGTGCCAGCAGTTCGGGGGGGACCTCCTACGAGCAGTACTTC | CASSSGGTSYEQYF
TRBJ1-6 | . | . | TRBV10-3 | TGTGCCATCAGTGAGTCGAGGGCAGGCGGGAATTCACCCCTCCACTTT | CAISESRAGGNSPLHF
TRBJ2-3 | once | . | TRBV7-9 | TGTGCCAGCAGCTTGGTGGCTCCGGCAGATACGCAGTATTTT | CASSLVAPADTQYF
TRBJ2-7 | . | TRBD1 | TRBV27 | TGTGCCAGCAGTTTCCGGGACAGGGTTAAGCAGTACTTC | CASSFRDRVKQYF
TRBJ1-3 | . | . | TRBV10-3 | TGTGCCATCAGTGAACCGGGCCCCTGGGAGGCTGGAAACACCATATATTTT | CAISEPGPWEAGNTIYF
TRBJ2-2 | once | . | TRBV10-3 | TGTGCCATCAAGGAGATGTCCACCGGGGAGCTGTTTTTT | CAIKEMSTGELFF
TRBJ1-3 | . | . | TRBV10-3 | TGTGCCATGGGGGGCCAGGAACGAAACACCATATATTTT | CAMGGQERNTIYF
TRBJ2-7 | . | . | TRBV10-3 | TGTGCCATCCCTTCCTACAGGAGCCTCTCCTACGAGCAGTACTTC | CAIPSYRSLSYEQYF
TRBJ2-7 | . | . | TRBV5-4 | TGTGCCAGCACCCCCCGTCGGAAGCAGTACTTC | CASTPRRKQYF
TRBJ1-1 | . | . | TRBV7-8 | TGTGCCAGCAGCTTTTCGACGGGGGTGAACACTGAAGCTTTCTTT | CASSFSTGVNTEAFF
TRBJ1-4 | few | . | TRBV6-1 | TGTGCCAGCAGTGAAGGGGTGGGAAAACTGTTTTTT | CASSEGVGKLFF
TRBJ2-2 | . | . | TRBV5-1 | TGCGCCAGCAGCTTGGACAGGACGAACACCGGGGAGCTGTTTTTT | CASSLDRTNTGELFF
TRBJ2-7 | . | TRBD1 | TRBV11-1 | TGTGCCAGCAGCTTAGGGACAGGCTACGAGCAGTACTTC | CASSLGTGYEQYF
TRBJ1-1 | once | . | TRBV10-3 | TGTGCCATCAGTGGGGACACAAGGCGCACTGAAGCTTTCTTT | CAISGDTRRTEAFF
TRBJ2-2 | . | . | TRBV7-2 | TGTGCCAGCAGACGGAGGGTTACCGGGGAGCTGTTTTTT | CASRRRVTGELFF
TRBJ2-3 | . | . | TRBV7-2 | TGTGCCAGCGACCCTAGCGAAGCTAGCACAGATACGCAGTATTTT | CASDPSEASTDTQYF